Listed below are T cell receptor beta chains from one sample, sequenced in a study of cytomegalovirus exposure and HLA in healthy donors. Some clones are missing from TCRdb's copy, which holds only in-frame ones; the method was immunoSEQ multiplex PCR. The table records around 160,000 clones, around 79% of them present only once. The sample was PBMCs. These receptors came from a woman aged 40 to 50 in good health and CMV-seropositive. Each CDR3 is given with its conserved first and last residue. A D gene is named only where the DNA matches it firmly. Clone size is given for some rows only: seen once, a few or many times, or a class if the clone is expanded.

v_gene	d_gene	abundance	j_gene	CDR3nt	CDR3aa
TRBV19	.	.	TRBJ2-3	TGTGCCAGTATCAAAGCGGGCCCCACAGATACGCAGTATTTT	CASIKAGPTDTQYF
TRBV10-2	.	.	TRBJ2-6	TGCGCCAGCAGTGAGATAGGGGTTGGGTCTGGGGCCAACGTCCTGACTTTC	CASSEIGVGSGANVLTF
TRBV2	TRBD1	.	TRBJ2-2	TGTGCCACCCGGACAGGGGGCGCGACCGGGGAGCTGTTTTTT	CATRTGGATGELFF
TRBV6-1	TRBD1	few	TRBJ1-1	TGTGCCAGCAGTTTGTACCAAGACAGGGGGAAAGCTTTCTTT	CASSLYQDRGKAFF
TRBV5-1	.	.	TRBJ1-2	TGCGCCAGCAGCTTGGACAGTACCTATGGCTACACCTTC	CASSLDSTYGYTF
TRBV20-1	.	.	TRBJ1-3	TGCAGTGCTAGGGGTCAGGACACCATATATTTT	CSARGQDTIYF
TRBV28	TRBD2	.	TRBJ2-3	TGTGCCAGCAGTCCCCCGGGACTAGCGGGGGGACTACTTAGCACAGATACGCAGTATTTT	CASSPPGLAGGLLSTDTQYF
TRBV6-1	.	.	TRBJ1-5	TGTGCCAGCCTAGGACAGAGTTCATTTAATCAGCCCCAGCATTTT	CASLGQSSFNQPQHF
TRBV7-6	TRBD2	.	TRBJ2-2	TGTGCCAGCAGCTCCGGCGGGGGGCCGGGCGGGGAGCTGTTTTTT	CASSSGGGPGGELFF
TRBV28	TRBD1	.	TRBJ1-2	TGTGCCAGTAGGACAGGGGGCGGTGGCTACACCTTC	CASRTGGGGYTF
TRBV2	TRBD2	.	TRBJ2-5	TGTGCCTCACAGGGGATCGGCGGGGGGGTGGGAAGGACCCAGTACTTC	CASQGIGGGVGRTQYF
TRBV19	TRBD1	.	TRBJ1-2	TGTGCCAGTAGTAGAGGGACAGTCGCCTTC	CASSRGTVAF
TRBV28	TRBD1	.	TRBJ1-5	TGTGCCAGCAGTGGCGGACAGGGGGGGGATCAGCCCCAGCATTTT	CASSGGQGGDQPQHF
TRBV4-1	.	few	TRBJ1-2	TGCGCCAGCAGCCGCCTGACAGGCATCTATGGCTACACCTTC	CASSRLTGIYGYTF
TRBV5-4	TRBD2	.	TRBJ2-7	TGTGCCAGCCGGTGGGGGGGCTCCTACGAGCAGTACTTC	CASRWGGSYEQYF
TRBV5-6	.	.	TRBJ1-1	TGTGCCAGCTATCGGCCGGGGTTAGAAGCTTTCTTT	CASYRPGLEAFF
TRBV19	.	.	TRBJ1-5	TGTGCCAGTATGAAGGACAACAATCAGCCCCAGCATTTT	CASMKDNNQPQHF
TRBV2	TRBD1	.	TRBJ2-2	TGTGCCAGCAGTGGAGCTCCGGGACAGCCGAACACCGGGGAGCTGTTTTTT	CASSGAPGQPNTGELFF
TRBV5-6	TRBD1	.	TRBJ1-1	TGTGCCAGCAGCTTGCCCGGACAGGGGCGGACTGAAGCTTTCTTT	CASSLPGQGRTEAFF
TRBV4-1	.	once	TRBJ2-3	TGCGCCAGCAGCCAAGATCCATCGGGGGTAGATACGCAGTATTTT	CASSQDPSGVDTQYF
TRBV5-1	TRBD2	.	TRBJ2-3	TGCGCCGGAAGACTAGCGGGGGGTACAGATACGCAGTATTTT	CAGRLAGGTDTQYF
TRBV30	.	.	TRBJ2-2	TGTGCTTGGTCCCCTACCAGGTTACTAGCATGGAACACCGGGGAGCTGTTTTTT	CAWSPTRLLAWNTGELFF
TRBV2	.	.	TRBJ1-1	TGTGCCAGCAGTGAAAACTTGAGCCAGGGGAACACTGAAGCTTTCTTT	CASSENLSQGNTEAFF
TRBV4-2	.	.	TRBJ2-5	TGTGCCAGCAGTCAACTTAGCCAAGAGACCCAGTACTTC	CASSQLSQETQYF
TRBV7-9	TRBD1	.	TRBJ1-2	TGTGCCAGCAGCCCGACAGGGATTGGCTACACCTTC	CASSPTGIGYTF
TRBV7-9	.	.	TRBJ1-1	TGTGCCAGCAGCCGTGACAGTCTTCGGACTGAAGCTTTCTTT	CASSRDSLRTEAFF
TRBV7-9	TRBD1	.	TRBJ1-5	TGTGCCAGCAGCTCCGGACAGGGAGTGCGGCAGCCCCAGCATTTT	CASSSGQGVRQPQHF
TRBV11-3	TRBD1	.	TRBJ1-1	TGTGCCAGCAGTTCATTCAACAGGGGGCGTACTTCGAAAGCTTTCTTT	CASSSFNRGRTSKAFF
TRBV29-1	.	.	TRBJ2-3	TGCAGCGTTGAAGGCCTAGCTGTAGATACGCAGTATTTT	CSVEGLAVDTQYF
TRBV9	.	.	TRBJ1-1	TGTGCCAGCAGCGTAGGTCCGAGATCTGAAGCTTTCTTT	CASSVGPRSEAFF
TRBV4-1	TRBD1	.	TRBJ1-5	TGCGCCAGCAGCCTGGGACAGGGGAATCGTGATCAGCCCCAGCATTTT	CASSLGQGNRDQPQHF
TRBV7-9	.	once	TRBJ1-2	TGTGCCAGCAGCCCCAGGGAGGGCCTCTATGGCTACACCTTC	CASSPREGLYGYTF
TRBV6-5	.	.	TRBJ1-2	TGTGCCAGCAGTTACTTGACAGGAGGAGGAGGCTACACCTTC	CASSYLTGGGGYTF
TRBV5-1	.	.	TRBJ1-1	TGCGCCAGCAGCCCAAAGGGAGGAGGGAATCGGAACACTGAAGCTTTCTTT	CASSPKGGGNRNTEAFF
TRBV5-1	.	few	TRBJ2-7	TGCGCCAGCAGCAGCACAGGGAACTCCTACGAGCAGTACTTC	CASSSTGNSYEQYF
TRBV10-2	.	few	TRBJ2-3	TGCGCCAGCGGTAGCGAGCTTAGCACAGATACGCAGTATTTT	CASGSELSTDTQYF
TRBV13	TRBD2	once	TRBJ2-7	TGTGCCAGCAGCAACGCAAAACGTGGGACTAGCGGGGTCGAGCAGTACTTC	CASSNAKRGTSGVEQYF
TRBV30	TRBD1	.	TRBJ1-2	TGTGCCGTGAGACCGGGACAGGGGGTAAGAGGGAATGGCTACACCTTC	CAVRPGQGVRGNGYTF
TRBV5-4	TRBD2	once	TRBJ2-3	TGTGCCAGCAGCTTGATGTCTAGCGGGGTAGATACGCAGTATTTT	CASSLMSSGVDTQYF
TRBV11-2	TRBD1	.	TRBJ2-7	TGTGCCAGCAGCCGGGGGACAGGGGGCTACGAGCAGTACTTC	CASSRGTGGYEQYF
TRBV4-2	TRBD2	.	TRBJ2-3	TGTGCCAGCAGCCAAGAGTTCGGTAGCGGGGGGGCAGATACGCAGTATTTT	CASSQEFGSGGADTQYF